The sequence of this T cell receptor (beta chain) was determined in a study of T cell repertoires in cytomegalovirus infection. Study-wide context: Used in the study were CMV epitopes, some recently identified and HLA-C-restricted, others well-studied and HLA-B-restricted. Public signatures in TCR beta pointed to CMV infection and matching HLA type. General study findings and limits: What dominated the ex vivo response were HLA-C-restricted CMV-specific TCR beta clonotypes. The study identified carriers of CMV plus the relevant HLA from cumulative public TCR beta family frequency.

This clonotype was detected only a few times. Its antigen is not known. This CDR3 comprises 13 residues. Germline CDR1 is SGHVS and CDR2 is FQNEAQ. V lost 0 bases and J 8 bases, leaving 8 bases between the germline ends. TCRdb passed the reads through MiXCR, listing each CDR3 protein once. The sample lists around 430,000 distinct CDR3 sequences, approximately 42% occurring once. The chain combines TRBV7-8 with TRBJ2-1; D uncertain. The TCR comes from a human donor in good health (CMV status not recorded). Some clones in this sample may be carry-over from other donors' samples. Sequences were derived from cultured PBMCs, sampled from culture after CMV antigen stimulation. CDR3 coding DNA: TGTGCCAGCAGCTTAGCAGGGTTCCATGAGCAGTTCTTC. Its protein product is CASSLAGFHEQFF.